Below, 29 T cell receptor beta chains from the same sample are listed, as sequenced in a study of T cells after yellow fever vaccination. TCRdb re-called the 5' RACE reads through MiXCR, storing one row per CDR3 protein. The sample lists roughly 180,000 distinct CDR3 sequences; approximately 6.2% were seen once. Sequences were derived from CD4+ T cells sorted from PBMCs, sampled on the day of the first yellow fever vaccination. The receptors here all came from a man aged 18 to 35 who received the YFV17D yellow fever vaccine.

In its sample, this clonotype was seen a few times. This sequence joins TRBV19 and TRBJ1-5; D remains ambiguous. The CDR3 spans 14 residues. Germline-derived CDR1 and CDR2 are LNHDA and SQIVND (reference sequence). V dropped 3 bases and J dropped 5 bases, with 11 bases sitting between them. CDR3 bases: TGTGCCAGTAGTATCAATGGTAATGATCAGCCCCAGCATTTT. Protein: CASSINGNDQPQHF.

The genes are TRBV29-1 and TRBJ2-5, with 8 positions matching TRBD1. This CDR3 spans 14 amino acids. V trimming: 6 bases; J trimming: 7 bases; junction bases outside the gene matches: 13. Germline CDR1 is SQVTM and CDR2 is ANQGSEA. The CDR3 DNA sequence: TGCAGCGTGAACCCTGGGACAGGTCTATGGACCCAGTACTTC. As protein: CSVNPGTGLWTQYF.

The J gene is TRBJ1-4, the V gene TRBV25-1; D remains ambiguous. Germline V gives CDR1 MGHDK, CDR2 SYGVNS. V shed 5 bases and J shed 5 bases, with 15 bases lying between them. The CDR3 is 15 amino acids. CDR3 residues: CASSPPEGRNEKLFF. The CDR3 bases are TGTGCCAGCAGTCCGCCCGAGGGTCGAAATGAAAAACTGTTTTTT.

In its sample, this clonotype was seen many times. The V call is TRBV9, the J call TRBJ2-3; TRBD2 might be the D (6 bases). The CDR3 runs 13 residues. CDR1 is SGDLS and CDR2 is YYNGEE in the germline V gene. Trimming took 0 bases from V and 5 from J, leaving 7 bases between them. CDR3 sequence reads: CASSVGLGDTQYF. CDR3 DNA: TGTGCCAGCAGCGTAGGACTAGGAGATACGCAGTATTTT.

The chain carries TRBV7-2 and TRBJ1-5; D is ambiguous. CDR3 size: 15 residues. V shed 3 bases and J shed 9 bases, with 18 bases lying between them. Germline CDR1 SGHTA, CDR2 FQGNSA. This CDR3 reads CASSLSTALLRPQHF. For the CDR3, the DNA is TGTGCCAGCAGCTTGTCCACTGCCCTCTTACGGCCCCAGCATTTT.

The sample holds many counts of this clonotype. The rearrangement joins TRBV7-2 to TRBJ2-3; D not resolved. This CDR3 spans 12 amino acids. Germline V gene lookup returns CDR1 SGHTA and CDR2 FQGNSA. The V gene lost 6 bases and the J gene lost 4 bases, with 8 bases spanning the gap. CDR3: CASSRYADTQYF. The CDR3 region has the DNA TGTGCCAGCAGTCGTTACGCAGATACGCAGTATTTT.

The gene calls are TRBV28 and TRBJ1-1; D remains unclear. Germline V gene lookup returns CDR1 MDHEN and CDR2 SYDVKM. The CDR3 sequence is 13 residues long. V lost 5 bases and J 0 bases, leaving 7 bases between the germline ends. The CDR3 coding sequence is TGTGCCAGCAGTGACTTCATGAACACTGAAGCTTTCTTT. Its translation is CASSDFMNTEAFF.

This clonotype appeared a few times. The rearrangement uses TRBV7-2 and TRBJ2-7; tentative D call: TRBD2 (5 bases). V lost 2 bases to trimming and J lost 2 bases, with 7 bases between them. This CDR3 region has 13 residues. CDR1 and CDR2 (germline): SGHTA, FQGNSA. Here the CDR3 reads CASSLPGTYEQYF. In nucleotides, the CDR3 is TGTGCCAGCAGCTTACCCGGGACCTACGAGCAGTACTTC.

The chain recombines TRBV28 with TRBJ1-1, with 9 bases fitting TRBD1. This CDR3 contains 15 residues. Trimming removed 3 bases from V and 5 bases from J; junction bases left unmatched: 7. CDR1 is MDHEN and CDR2 is SYDVKM in the germline V gene. DNA of the CDR3: TGTGCCAGCAGTTTGTGGGACAGGGTCGGTACTGAAGCTTTCTTT. Translated, it gives CASSLWDRVGTEAFF.

This clonotype was seen ten or more times. The chain has TRBV20-1 and TRBJ2-5; 14 nucleotides agree with TRBD2. CDR1 is DFQATT and CDR2 is SNEGSKA in the germline V gene (reference sequence). CDR3 size: 14 residues. The trim removed 5 bases at V and 4 bases at J, leaving 3 bases unmatched. The chain's CDR3 is CSAPGLAGVETQYF. The CDR3 DNA is TGCAGTGCTCCGGGACTAGCGGGGGTAGAGACCCAGTACTTC.

This clonotype occurred a few times. The J gene is TRBJ1-1, the V gene TRBV2; 8 nucleotides match TRBD1. The CDR3 extends over 13 amino acids. V was clipped by 7 bases and J by 5 bases; unmatched bases: 6. Germline lookup yields CDR1 SNHLY and CDR2 FYNNEI. The CDR3 loop is CASKGQEGTEAFF. The CDR3 bases are TGTGCCAGCAAGGGACAGGAAGGGACTGAAGCTTTCTTT. Using reference TRBV2 and TRBJ1-1 for the parts outside the CDR3, the full variable domain is EPEVTQTPSHQVTQMGQEVILRCVPISNHLYFYWYRQILGQKVEFLVSFYNNEISEKSEIFDDQFSVERPDGSNFTLKIRSTKLEDSAMYFCASKGQEGTEAFFGQGTRLTVV.

This clonotype showed up many times. An end of the junction does not agree with germline; a read error may underlie this. CDR3 sequence reads: CSVTKNQPQDTQYF. CDR3 in DNA: TGCAGCGTCACCAAAAACCAGCCCCAAGACACCCAGTACTTC. The chain uses TRBV29-1 and TRBJ2-5; D not certain. This CDR3 region has 14 residues. The germline CDR1 and CDR2 sequences are SQVTM and ANQGSEA.

The table lists this clonotype with a few counts. V and J are TRBV7-2 and TRBJ1-3; D unresolved. The germline V gene has CDR1 SGHTA and CDR2 FQGNSA. V gave up 4 bases and J gave up 1 base, with 8 bases separating them. There are 14 residues in the CDR3. CDR3 bases: TGTGCCAGCAGCTCTCAGTCGTCTGGAAACACCATATATTTT. Translation: CASSSQSSGNTIYF.

The rearrangement joins TRBV30 to TRBJ2-5, with 10 bases fitting TRBD1. This CDR3 spans 14 amino acids. V gave up 7 bases and J gave up 5 bases; unmatched junction bases: 10. Germline CDR1 and CDR2: GTSNPN and SVGIG (reference sequence). CDR3 protein: CASKDRGRGETQYF. The CDR3 DNA follows: TGTGCCTCGAAAGACAGGGGGCGCGGGGAGACCCAGTACTTC.

This clonotype was counted a few times. V and J are TRBV12-3 or TRBV12-4 and TRBJ1-5, with 7 bases aligning to TRBD1. V dropped 2 bases and J dropped 3; count of bases not matched to a gene: 4. The CDR3 is 15 residues long. The CDR3 loop reads CASSLKGANNQPQHF. The CDR3 DNA follows: TGTGCCAGCAGTTTAAAGGGGGCTAACAATCAGCCCCAGCATTTT.

This clonotype was picked up many times. The rearrangement uses TRBV7-9 and TRBJ2-7; a weak D match, TRBD2 (6 bases). The germline V and J ends were trimmed by 1 base and 2 bases, with 12 bases remaining between them. Germline assignment: CDR1 SEHNR and CDR2 FQNEAQ (reference sequence). The CDR3 is made up of 15 amino acids. The CDR3 loop is CASSLGASVTYEQYF. Here the CDR3 DNA reads TGTGCCAGCAGCTTAGGGGCTAGCGTCACCTACGAGCAGTACTTC.

This clonotype was recorded a few times. V usage is TRBV11-2 and J usage is TRBJ2-1; perhaps D is TRBD1 or TRBD2 (5 bases each). Germline CDR1 SGHAT, CDR2 FQNNGV. CDR3 length: 13 amino acids. V was trimmed by 2 bases and J by 10 bases, leaving 12 bases between them. The CDR3 nucleotides read TGTGCCAGCAGCTTAAGCGACAGACTAGAGCAGTTCTTC. It codes for CASSLSDRLEQFF.

This clonotype was observed at least ten times. The chain recombines TRBV4-3 with TRBJ2-5; D is uncertain. The CDR3 is 13 amino acids. CDR1 is LGHNA and CDR2 is YSLEER in the germline V gene. Trimming removed 5 bases at V and 7 bases at J, with 14 bases between. For the CDR3, the DNA is TGCGCCAGCAGCGAAGGGTTTTACGGGACCCAGTACTTC. Translated, it gives CASSEGFYGTQYF.

This clonotype was picked up a small number of times. The V and J genes are TRBV20-1 and TRBJ2-5; the match to TRBD1 covers 9 bases. V trimming: 5 bases; J trimming: 9 bases; junction bases outside the gene matches: 13. Germline V gene lookup returns CDR1 DFQATT and CDR2 SNEGSKA (reference sequence). This CDR3 contains 14 residues. CDR3 in DNA: TGCAGTGCTGTCCGACCCTCACAGGGGGCGGCCCAGTACTTC. This gives the protein CSAVRPSQGAAQYF.

DNA for the CDR3: TGCGCCAGCACCAACGGGGTCCCAAATACGCAGTATTTT. Translating it yields CASTNGVPNTQYF. The chain employs TRBV5-1 and TRBJ2-3, with TRBD2 as a possible D gene (5 bases). The germline V gene has CDR1 SGHRS and CDR2 YFSETQ. The CDR3 totals 13 residues. Trimming cost V 6 bases and J 7 bases, with 15 bases left between them.

This clonotype has only a few counts. This chain's CDR3 is CASSEDSYPGVPNTGELFF. In nucleotides, the CDR3 is TGCGCCAGCAGTGAGGATAGCTATCCAGGGGTCCCCAACACCGGGGAGCTGTTTTTT. The rearrangement links TRBV10-2 to TRBJ2-2; the D gene is possibly TRBD1 (6 bases). The CDR3 runs to 19 residues. The V end was cut by 2 bases, the J end by 2 bases, with 21 bases between. Germline V lookup: CDR1 WSHSY, CDR2 SAAADI.

This clonotype was seen ten or more times. The chain combines TRBV5-1 with TRBJ2-3; D is uncertain. The CDR3 runs to 13 residues. Germline CDR1 is SGHRS and CDR2 is YFSETQ. With 6 bases removed from V and 5 bases from J, the gap between germline ends came to 13 bases. CDR3 coding DNA: TGCGCCAGCACCCCTCTGATTGGAGATACGCAGTATTTT. Its translation: CASTPLIGDTQYF.

This clonotype was seen only a few times. The V gene is TRBV12-3 or TRBV12-4, the J gene TRBJ1-1; possibly TRBD1 for D (6 bases). CDR3 length: 14 residues. V lost 5 bases and J lost 2, with 12 bases in between. CDR3 coding DNA: TGTGCCAGCAGTAGACAGGACACAAACACTGAAGCTTTCTTT. It codes for CASSRQDTNTEAFF.

CDR3 nucleotides: TGTGCCAGTAGTATAGGATGGCACCGACAGAAGAACACTGAAGCTTTCTTT. It specifies CASSIGWHRQKNTEAFF. V and J are TRBV19 and TRBJ1-1; the D gene is possibly TRBD1 (5 bases). CDR3 length: 17 amino acids. Per germline, CDR1 LNHDA and CDR2 SQIVND (reference sequence). Trimming cost V 1 base and J 1 base, with 16 bases left between them.

In this sample, this clonotype turned up many times. The chain links TRBV5-1 to TRBJ2-3, with 11 nucleotides matching TRBD1. This CDR3 is built from 15 residues. Germline CDR1 reads SGHRS; CDR2 reads YFSETQ. Losses at the gene ends were 5 bases for V and 5 bases for J; bases not matched to a gene: 7. CDR3 in DNA: TGCGCCAGCAGGGCCGGGACAGGGGGGGGAGATACGCAGTATTTT. Translated, it gives CASRAGTGGGDTQYF. Full variable domain (outside the CDR3, taken from reference TRBV5-1 and TRBJ2-3): KAGVTQTPRYLIKTRGQQVTLSCSPISGHRSVSWYQQTPGQGLQFLFEYFSETQRNKGNFPGRFSGRQFSNSRSEMNVSTLELGDSALYLCASRAGTGGGDTQYFGPGTRLTVL.

In this sample, this clonotype turned up a few times. The chain has TRBV5-1 and TRBJ1-1; the match to TRBD1 covers 7 bases. The ends lost 4 bases at V and 2 bases at J; junction bases unmatched: 8. The CDR3 runs 15 residues. Germline assignment: CDR1 SGHRS and CDR2 YFSETQ. CDR3 DNA: TGCGCCAGCAGCGACTCCGGGACAGTCAACACTGAAGCTTTCTTT. It specifies CASSDSGTVNTEAFF. Variable domain in full (rest from reference TRBV5-1 and TRBJ1-1): KAGVTQTPRYLIKTRGQQVTLSCSPISGHRSVSWYQQTPGQGLQFLFEYFSETQRNKGNFPGRFSGRQFSNSRSEMNVSTLELGDSALYLCASSDSGTVNTEAFFGQGTRLTVV.

The gene calls are TRBV29-1 and TRBJ2-6; D call uncertain. The V gene lost 7 bases and the J gene lost 2 bases, with 9 bases spanning the gap. CDR3 length: 13 amino acids. From germline, CDR1 is SQVTM and CDR2 ANQGSEA. The CDR3 DNA reads as TGCAGCGCCAGTCAACCTGGGGCCAACGTCCTGACTTTC. This codes for CSASQPGANVLTF.

This clonotype was detected many times. V and J are TRBV5-4 and TRBJ2-5; the D is unclear. In germline, CDR1 is SGHNT, CDR2 YYREEE (reference sequence). The CDR3 runs 15 residues. V shed 4 bases and J shed 5 bases, with 18 bases lying between them. Written as DNA, the CDR3 is TGTGCCAGCAGCCCCCATTCTCGGCCCGGGGAGACCCAGTACTTC. The encoded protein is CASSPHSRPGETQYF.

This clonotype was picked up a small number of times. This chain links TRBV18 with TRBJ2-3; D gene uncertain. CDR1 and CDR2 (germline): KGHSH, LQKENI. Trimming removed 4 bases at V and 2 bases at J, with 10 bases between. This CDR3 comprises 14 residues. This chain's CDR3 is CASSLLSPTDTQYF. The CDR3 region has the DNA TGTGCCAGCTCACTCCTATCCCCCACAGATACGCAGTATTTT.